Below, 23 T cell receptor beta chains from the same sample are listed, as sequenced in a study of blood T cell repertoires in COVID-19. Libraries were prepared by immunoSEQ multiplex PCR; TCRdb keeps only in-frame clonotypes and omits some of them. The table lists 250,000 to 300,000 clones, 80% to 85% of them singletons. The sample taken for sequencing was peripheral blood. The receptors derive from a man aged 55 to 70 with acute or convalescent COVID-19.

This chain connects TRBV15 to TRBJ1-5; D uncertain. This CDR3 spans 13 amino acids. Trimming cost V 4 bases and J 5 bases, with 9 bases left between them. In germline, CDR1 is LNHNV, CDR2 YYDKDF (reference sequence). The chain's CDR3 is CATSTNTDQPQHF. CDR3 in DNA: TGTGCCACCAGCACCAACACAGATCAGCCCCAGCATTTT.

Concerning this clone: Other DNA sequences within the sample encode an identical CDR3. This sequence joins TRBV11-2 and TRBJ2-3; D gene unclear. Germline lookup yields CDR1 SGHAT and CDR2 FQNNGV. V was pared by 3 bases and J by 6 bases, with 4 bases between. The CDR3 is 11 amino acids. The CDR3 spells CASSLRDTQYF. CDR3 nucleotides: TGTGCCAGCAGCTTGAGGGATACGCAGTATTTT.

The V call is TRBV7-9, the J call TRBJ2-6; 11 bases are shared with TRBD1. The V segment lost 5 bases and the J segment 4 bases; nucleotides outside the gene matches: 7. The CDR3 covers 17 residues. The germline V gene has CDR1 SEHNR and CDR2 FQNEAQ (reference sequence). This CDR3 is CASSAWDRGAGANVLTF. CDR3 sequence (DNA): TGTGCCAGCAGCGCTTGGGACAGGGGGGCCGGGGCCAACGTCCTGACTTTC.

The chain has TRBV7-3 and TRBJ2-7; no clear D gene. The CDR3 is made up of 13 amino acids. CDR1 is SGHTA, CDR2 FQGTGA, per germline. Trimming shortened V by 8 bases and J by 5 bases, and 16 bases separated the two germline ends. The chain's CDR3 is CASARTYAHEQYF. In DNA form, the CDR3 reads TGTGCCAGCGCGAGAACCTACGCACACGAGCAGTACTTC. Full variable domain (remainder filled in from reference TRBV7-3 and TRBJ2-7): GAGVSQTPSNKVTEKGKYVELRCDPISGHTALYWYRQSLGQGPEFLIYFQGTGAADDSGLPNDRFFAVRPEGSVSTLKIQRTERGDSAVYLCASARTYAHEQYFGPGTRLTVT.

This chain uses TRBV3-1 (or the pseudogene TRBV3-2) with TRBJ2-4, with D possibly TRBD1 on 6 matching bases. Germline lookup yields CDR1 LGHDT and CDR2 YNNKEL (reference sequence). V was trimmed by 4 bases and J by 2 bases, leaving 9 bases between them. The CDR3 has 14 residues. CDR3 in DNA: TGTGCCAGCAGCCCGACAGGACCCAAAAACATTCAGTACTTC. Protein sequence: CASSPTGPKNIQYF.

The chain joins TRBV5-8 to TRBJ2-1; D is perhaps TRBD2 (5 bases). CDR3 length equals 15 residues. Germline V gene lookup returns CDR1 SGHTS and CDR2 YDEGEE. V gave up 4 bases and J gave up 2 bases, with 13 bases separating them. The CDR3 loop reads CASSLAGRTYNEQFF. Written as DNA, the CDR3 is TGTGCCAGCAGCCTCGCGGGTCGGACCTACAATGAGCAGTTCTTC.

The J gene is TRBJ1-6, the V gene TRBV19, with 7 bases aligning to TRBD1. Losses at the gene ends were 5 bases for V and 0 bases for J; bases not matched to a gene: 16. CDR1 is LNHDA, CDR2 SQIVND, per germline (reference sequence). CDR3 size: 20 residues. CDR3 coding DNA: TGTGCCAGTAGTGTTCTCTTCGGACAGGCAATCTCCTCCTATAATTCACCCCTCCACTTT. It translates to CASSVLFGQAISSYNSPLHF.

The chain joins TRBV28 to TRBJ1-2, with 9 bases fitting TRBD1. The CDR3 runs to 15 residues. The trim removed 4 bases at V and 7 bases at J, leaving 10 bases unmatched. Germline CDR1 reads MDHEN; CDR2 reads SYDVKM. The CDR3 sequence is CASSSIGQGKSGYTF. The CDR3 bases are TGTGCCAGCAGTTCCATCGGACAGGGGAAATCTGGCTACACCTTC.

The chain combines TRBV5-1 with TRBJ1-4; D is unclear. The V end was cut by 0 bases, the J end by 4 bases, with 4 bases between. The CDR3 runs to 13 residues. Germline V gene sequence: CDR1 SGHRS, CDR2 YFSETQ. CDR3 residues: CASSLGLNEKLFF. The CDR3 DNA reads TGCGCCAGCAGCTTGGGTCTTAATGAAAAACTGTTTTTT.

This clone was observed a handful of times. V is TRBV28 and J is TRBJ1-2; a possible D gene is TRBD1 (6 bases). V shed 1 base and J shed 5 bases, with 17 bases lying between them. Germline assignment: CDR1 MDHEN and CDR2 SYDVKM. The CDR3 has 16 residues. The CDR3, as DNA: TGTGCCAGCAGTTTATCCACAGGGTGGTTTAGGTATGGCTACACCTTC. Amino acids: CASSLSTGWFRYGYTF.

The CDR3 DNA is TGTGCCAGCAGCTTAGGACTAGTGCCCTACGAGCAGTACTTC. Its translation is CASSLGLVPYEQYF. J is TRBJ2-7 and V is TRBV7-9, with D possibly being TRBD2 (6 bases). This CDR3 has 14 residues. The V gene's germline CDR1 is SEHNR and CDR2 FQNEAQ (reference sequence). The V end was cut by 1 base, the J end by 2 bases, with 9 bases between.

This clone turned up a few times. The chain uses TRBV7-9 and TRBJ1-5, with no clear D. CDR1 is SEHNR, CDR2 FQNEAQ, per germline (reference sequence). V gave up 4 bases and J gave up 5 bases, with 12 bases separating them. The CDR3 is 14 amino acids. The CDR3 loop is CASSSPPGHQPQHF. The DNA for the CDR3 is TGTGCCAGCAGCTCCCCCCCAGGCCATCAGCCCCAGCATTTT.

The J gene is TRBJ2-2, the V gene TRBV27; D is ambiguous. V lost 4 bases and J 5 bases, leaving 5 bases between the germline ends. The germline V gene encodes CDR1 MNHEY and CDR2 SMNVEV (reference sequence). This CDR3 is built from 12 residues. CDR3 coding DNA: TGTGCCAGCAGTTCAACTACCGGGGAGCTGTTTTTT. Its translation is CASSSTTGELFF.

The CDR3 spells CASSPALGTGDNEKLFF. The CDR3 coding sequence is TGTGCCAGCAGCCCTGCCCTCGGGACAGGGGATAATGAAAAACTGTTTTTT. The chain carries TRBV5-4 and TRBJ1-4; 10 bases match TRBD1. Germline CDR1 is SGHNT and CDR2 is YYREEE (reference sequence). This CDR3 has 17 amino acids. Germline trimming cut 4 bases from V and 4 bases from J; bases unmatched to any gene: 10. The full variable domain, with the rest looked up from reference TRBV5-4 and TRBJ1-4, is ETGVTQSPTHLIKTRGQQVTLRCSSQSGHNTVSWYQQALGQGPQFIFQYYREEENGRGNFPPRFSGLQFPNYSSELNVNALELDDSALYLCASSPALGTGDNEKLFFGSGTQLSVL.

CDR3 in amino acids: CASSLHRGRLYHTF. The CDR3 bases are TGTGCCAGCAGTCTCCACAGGGGGCGCTTATACCACACCTTC. The chain uses TRBV28 and TRBJ1-2; TRBD1 matches 9 bases. Unmatched junction bases numbered 13, after V lost 5 bases and J lost 12 bases. CDR1 and CDR2 (germline): MDHEN, SYDVKM. The CDR3 totals 14 residues.

The chain uses TRBV29-1 and TRBJ2-3; 7 bases match TRBD2. The ends lost 2 bases at V and 0 bases at J; junction bases unmatched: 11. Per germline, CDR1 SQVTM and CDR2 ANQGSEA. The CDR3 has 17 amino acids. In DNA form, the CDR3 reads TGCAGCGTTGAATGGCCCAGCGGGATGGCAAGCACAGATACGCAGTATTTT. Encoded protein: CSVEWPSGMASTDTQYF.

V usage is TRBV27 and J usage is TRBJ2-1; TRBD1 matches 10 bases. Trimming at V came to 5 bases and at J to 2 bases, leaving 3 bases not matched to a gene. CDR1 MNHEY and CDR2 SMNVEV come from the germline V gene (reference sequence). The length of the CDR3 is 15 residues. The CDR3 is CASSRDRGTYNEQFF. Written as DNA, the CDR3 is TGTGCCAGCAGTAGGGACAGGGGAACCTACAATGAGCAGTTCTTC.

J is TRBJ1-2 and V is TRBV7-9, with D perhaps TRBD1 (5 bases). The ends were cut back, 5 bases at V and 4 bases at J, with 14 bases in the middle. This CDR3 contains 14 residues. The germline V gene has CDR1 SEHNR and CDR2 FQNEAQ (reference sequence). Here the CDR3 DNA reads TGTGCCAGCAGCCTCGATGACAGCCTCTATGGCTACACCTTC. It encodes CASSLDDSLYGYTF.

The gene calls are TRBV6-5 and TRBJ1-6, with 9 bases matching TRBD1. V lost 6 bases to trimming and J lost 6 bases; unmatched junction nucleotides: 6. There are 15 residues in the CDR3. The germline V gene encodes CDR1 MNHEY and CDR2 SVGAGI. CDR3 bases: TGTGCCAGCAGCTCACAGGGGGCGCTTAATTCACCCCTCCACTTT. This translates into CASSSQGALNSPLHF.

This clone was observed once. V is TRBV30 and J is TRBJ1-1; D ambiguous. Germline V gene sequence: CDR1 GTSNPN, CDR2 SVGIG (reference sequence). There are 13 residues in the CDR3. V shed 3 bases and J shed 1 base, with 9 bases lying between them. In DNA, the CDR3 is TGTGCCTGGAGGGTTACAAGGAACACTGAAGCTTTCTTT. Translating gives CAWRVTRNTEAFF.

This clone has a single count. This chain joins TRBV5-4 and TRBJ1-2, with 9 bases matching TRBD1. The CDR3 sequence is 15 residues long. Trimming took 4 bases from V and 8 from J; bases not matched to a gene: 12. Germline V gives CDR1 SGHNT, CDR2 YYREEE (reference sequence). Here the CDR3 reads CASSPSSNRGLGYTF. CDR3 in DNA: TGTGCCAGCAGCCCGTCATCCAACAGGGGGCTAGGCTACACCTTC.

The chain links TRBV21-1 to TRBJ2-7; TRBD1, as called in the table, went unchecked against the DNA. TRBV21-1 is flagged as a pseudogene. The CDR3 runs 17 residues. The CDR3 protein is CASSTPYQQVCGDEQYF. CDR3 nucleotide sequence: TGTGCCAGCAGCACCCCATACCAACAGGTTTGTGGCGACGAGCAGTACTTC.

This clone was found once. The chain has TRBV18 and TRBJ2-7; 10 bases match TRBD1. CDR3 length: 14 amino acids. With V trimmed by 5 bases and J by 3 bases, 4 bases remained unmatched. Germline assignment: CDR1 KGHSH and CDR2 LQKENI. CDR3 DNA sequence: TGTGCCAGCTCAGCCGGGACAGGGGACTACGAGCAGTACTTC. It yields the protein CASSAGTGDYEQYF.